The 22 T cell receptor beta chains below all came from one sample that was sequenced in a study of blood T cell repertoires in COVID-19. Method: immunoSEQ multiplex PCR; TCRdb's copy keeps in-frame clones and lacks some. The sample has some 64,000 clones, approximately 85% seen once. The source material was peripheral blood. The origin of the receptors is a man aged 50-60 years with active COVID-19.

The rearrangement joins TRBV4-1 to TRBJ1-6; D remains ambiguous. Trimming pared 0 bases from V and 9 bases from J, leaving 9 bases between. The CDR3 length is 14 residues. Germline CDR1 reads MGHRA; CDR2 reads YSYEKL. CDR3 in DNA: TGCGCCAGCAGCCAAGAGAGGGTAGGTTCACCCCTCCACTTT. Translation: CASSQERVGSPLHF.

This clone appeared a single time. This sequence joins TRBV27 and TRBJ2-5; D is possibly TRBD2 (5 bases). The germline CDR1 and CDR2 sequences are MNHEY and SMNVEV (reference sequence). CDR3 length equals 13 residues. V lost 3 bases, J lost 7 bases, and 12 bases lay in between. CDR3 in amino acids: CASSLRTPGTQYF. The DNA of the CDR3 is TGTGCCAGCAGTTTGCGGACTCCAGGGACCCAGTACTTC.

The chain carries TRBV7-2 and TRBJ2-2; 8 bases fit TRBD1. V lost 6 bases and J lost 1; bases outside the gene matches: 7. Germline CDR1 and CDR2: SGHTA and FQGNSA. This CDR3 has 16 residues. In DNA form, the CDR3 reads TGTGCCAGCAGACCTAGAGGACAGGGGAACACCGGGGAGCTGTTTTTT. It encodes CASRPRGQGNTGELFF.

The V and J genes are TRBV12-5 and TRBJ1-5, with 7 nucleotides matching TRBD1. CDR3 length equals 15 residues. Trimming removed 4 bases from V and 1 base from J; junction bases left unmatched: 4. Germline V lookup: CDR1 LGHNT, CDR2 FRNRAP. For the CDR3, the DNA is TGTGCTAGTGGTTGGACAGGACCCAGCAATCAGCCCCAGCATTTT. It encodes CASGWTGPSNQPQHF.

This clone was seen a single time. The chain employs TRBV4-2 and TRBJ2-7; 7 bases map to TRBD1. CDR1 is LGHNA and CDR2 is YNFKEQ in the germline V gene. CDR3 length: 16 amino acids. V lost 3 bases and J lost 1; bases outside the gene matches: 9. The chain's CDR3 is CASSQVTGVGSYEQYF. In DNA form, the CDR3 reads TGTGCCAGCAGCCAGGTAACAGGGGTAGGTTCCTACGAGCAGTACTTC.

The chain combines TRBV7-9 with TRBJ1-2; 9 nucleotides line up with TRBD1. Unmatched junction bases numbered 3, after V lost 5 bases and J lost 5 bases. Germline CDR1 and CDR2: SEHNR and FQNEAQ (reference sequence). The CDR3 totals 13 residues. The CDR3 protein is CASSVGTGYGYTF. The CDR3 nucleotides read TGTGCCAGCAGCGTTGGGACAGGGTATGGCTACACCTTC. The entire variable domain, with the rest obtained from reference TRBV7-9 and TRBJ1-2, is as follows: DTGVSQNPRHKITKRGQNVTFRCDPISEHNRLYWYRQTLGQGPEFLTYFQNEAQLEKSRLLSDRFSAERPKGSFSTLEIQRTEQGDSAMYLCASSVGTGYGYTFGSGTRLTVV.

A few counts support this clone. V is TRBV7-8 and J is TRBJ2-2; possibly TRBD1 for D (6 bases). In germline, CDR1 is SGHVS, CDR2 FQNEAQ. The CDR3 totals 17 residues. The V and J ends lost 4 bases and 1 base respectively, with 16 bases between them. CDR3 nucleotide sequence: TGTGCCAGCAGCTCCCCCTCCCAGGGGTGGAACACCGGGGAGCTGTTTTTT. This gives the protein CASSSPSQGWNTGELFF. Variable domain in full (rest from reference TRBV7-8 and TRBJ2-2): GAGVSQSPRYKVAKRGQDVALRCDPISGHVSLFWYQQALGQGPEFLTYFQNEAQLDKSGLPSDRFFAERPEGSVSTLKIQRTQQEDSAVYLCASSSPSQGWNTGELFFGEGSRLTVL.

V and J are TRBV10-1 and TRBJ2-2, with D possibly matching TRBD1 (6 bases). Germline CDR1 WNHNN, CDR2 SYGVQD (reference sequence). V was clipped by 2 bases and J by 2 bases, with 6 bases between them. CDR3 length equals 14 residues. The CDR3 DNA sequence: TGCGCCAGCAGTGAGGGGGGCAACACCGGGGAGCTGTTTTTT. Translating it yields CASSEGGNTGELFF.

The V call is TRBV6-1, the J call TRBJ1-5; D is unclear. The CDR3 runs 14 residues. V was clipped by 1 base and J by 7 bases, with 11 bases between them. Germline-derived CDR1 and CDR2 are MNHNS and SASEGT. CDR3 DNA: TGTGCCAGCAGTGAAGACAGAGTGGAACAGCCCCAGCATTTT. Translation gives CASSEDRVEQPQHF.

This rearrangement joins TRBV2 to TRBJ2-7; the D gene is possibly TRBD2 (5 bases). In germline, CDR1 is SNHLY, CDR2 FYNNEI. V was cut by 8 bases and J by 4 bases, with 18 bases left in between. This CDR3 spans 14 amino acids. CDR3: CASRGWTAHYEQYF. DNA of the CDR3: TGTGCCAGCCGGGGATGGACCGCCCATTACGAGCAGTACTTC.

The chain couples TRBV5-1 to TRBJ1-1; 7 bases match TRBD1. The CDR3 sequence is 13 residues long. The V gene end was trimmed by 4 bases and the J gene end by 3 bases; junction bases not matched to a gene: 3. Germline V gene sequence: CDR1 SGHRS, CDR2 YFSETQ. The CDR3 loop is CASSPQGDTEAFF. DNA of the CDR3: TGCGCCAGCAGCCCTCAGGGGGACACTGAAGCTTTCTTT.

The chain couples TRBV30 to TRBJ1-1; D perhaps matches TRBD1 (5 bases). Germline V gives CDR1 GTSNPN, CDR2 SVGIG (reference sequence). Trimming pared 4 bases from V and 4 bases from J, leaving 7 bases between. There are 11 residues in the CDR3. The CDR3 loop reads CAWTGLTEAFF. Written as DNA, the CDR3 is TGTGCCTGGACAGGGCTCACTGAAGCTTTCTTT.

This chain joins TRBV7-9 and TRBJ2-7, with a weak D call TRBD1 (5 bases). The CDR3 length is 14 residues. CDR1 is SEHNR and CDR2 is FQNEAQ in the germline V gene (reference sequence). V was cut by 5 bases and J by 0 bases, with 11 bases left in between. The CDR3 bases are TGTGCCAGCAGCCCTCGACAGAGCTCCTACGAGCAGTACTTC. Protein product: CASSPRQSSYEQYF.

The gene calls are TRBV10-3 and TRBJ1-1; possibly TRBD1 for D (5 bases). In germline, CDR1 is ENHRY, CDR2 SYGVKD. The V and J ends lost 2 bases and 0 bases respectively, with 13 bases between them. CDR3 length: 16 amino acids. The CDR3 nucleotides read TGTGCCATCAGTGAGCGTGGGGGACTCCTGAACACTGAAGCTTTCTTT. Translating gives CAISERGGLLNTEAFF.

The CDR3 loop is CASSPPTSSETQYF. In nucleotides, the CDR3 is TGTGCCAGCTCACCCCCGACAAGTTCAGAGACCCAGTACTTC. The chain employs TRBV18 and TRBJ2-5; no firm D call. The V and J ends lost 3 bases and 4 bases respectively, with 12 bases between them. Germline lookup yields CDR1 KGHSH and CDR2 LQKENI. This CDR3 spans 14 amino acids.

The rearrangement joins TRBV18 to TRBJ1-2, with a tentative D call TRBD1 (5 bases). Germline loops: CDR1 KGHSH, CDR2 LQKENI. The CDR3 runs 13 residues. The ends were cut back, 3 bases at V and 5 bases at J, with 10 bases in the middle. The CDR3 DNA reads as TGTGCCAGCTCACCGACAGAAGAGTATGGCTACACCTTC. Protein: CASSPTEEYGYTF.

The chain combines TRBV2 with TRBJ1-4; 7 bases are a match to TRBD1. After removal of 6 bases from V and 3 bases from J, the junction contained 7 bases not matched to a gene. The CDR3 runs 15 residues. Germline values: CDR1 SNHLY, CDR2 FYNNEI. CDR3: CASRSSGTANEKLFF. The CDR3 DNA sequence: TGTGCCAGCAGAAGCTCCGGGACAGCTAATGAAAAACTGTTTTTT.

The V and J genes are TRBV9 and TRBJ2-3; D perhaps matches TRBD1 (6 bases). CDR1 and CDR2 (germline): SGDLS, YYNGEE. This CDR3 spans 12 amino acids. The ends were cut back, 4 bases at V and 10 bases at J, with 13 bases in the middle. CDR3 DNA sequence: TGTGCCAGCAGCCGGAGCGGACAGCCGCAGTATTTT. This codes for CASSRSGQPQYF.

This clone was found once. The chain recombines TRBV19 with TRBJ2-1; 7 bases are a match to TRBD1. CDR1 is LNHDA and CDR2 is SQIVND in the germline V gene (reference sequence). This CDR3 has 12 residues. Trimming removed 6 bases from V and 14 bases from J; junction bases left unmatched: 10. Written as DNA, the CDR3 is TGTGCCAGTAGCTCCCTGGACAGGCTCAAGTTCTTC. This sequence encodes CASSSLDRLKFF.

This chain links TRBV25-1 with TRBJ2-7, with a tentative D call TRBD1 (5 bases). The CDR3 runs 12 residues. Deletions cut 0 bases from V and 5 bases from J, with 5 bases between. The germline V gene encodes CDR1 MGHDK and CDR2 SYGVNS. This CDR3 is CASSEYRDEQYF. CDR3 coding DNA: TGTGCCAGCAGTGAATACAGGGACGAGCAGTACTTC.

This rearrangement joins TRBV6-5 to TRBJ2-3; possibly TRBD2 for D (7 bases). Trimming took 2 bases from V and 1 from J, leaving 10 bases between them. Looked up from germline, CDR1 is MNHEY and CDR2 is SVGAGI. This CDR3 contains 15 residues. CDR3 protein: CASSYGGAGTDTQYF. In DNA form, the CDR3 reads TGTGCCAGCAGTTACGGGGGGGCGGGCACAGATACGCAGTATTTT.

This chain uses TRBV13 with TRBJ1-1; 8 nucleotides agree with TRBD1. V dropped 2 bases and J dropped 1; count of bases not matched to a gene: 3. CDR3 length: 15 residues. Germline assignment: CDR1 PRHDT and CDR2 FYEKMQ (reference sequence). The CDR3 region is CASSLYGTGNTEAFF. Written as DNA, the CDR3 is TGTGCCAGCAGCTTATATGGGACAGGGAACACTGAAGCTTTCTTT. Complete variable domain (other parts from reference TRBV13 and TRBJ1-1): AAGVIQSPRHLIKEKRETATLKCYPIPRHDTVYWYQQGPGQDPQFLISFYEKMQSDKGSIPDRFSAQQFSDYHSELNMSSLELGDSALYFCASSLYGTGNTEAFFGQGTRLTVV.